The clone carrying this TCR beta chain showed up many times. The antigen remains unidentified. The data were taken from a study of T cells after yellow fever vaccination. Study outcomes and limitations: Clonotypes shared by both compartments, CD4 and CD8, made up a small share. Secondary responses were weaker yet peaked faster, day 5 versus 15. Repertoires sorted by FACS could include abundant clonotypes that are contaminants from the bulk population.

This CDR3 is built from 14 residues. Per germline, CDR1 SGHRS and CDR2 YFSETQ. The ends lost 8 bases at V and 5 bases at J; junction bases unmatched: 8. By 5'RACE template switching, TCR cDNA was produced, with a universal primer site and UMIs added in the process. One entry per CDR3 protein, called by TCRdb with MiXCR from the 5' RACE reads. The table includes a few hundred thousand distinct CDR3 sequences, about 7% detected once. The source material was CD4+ T cells sorted from PBMCs, sampled 15 days after the yellow fever booster vaccination. The clonotype was recovered from a man aged 25 to 40 who received the YFV17D yellow fever vaccine. This chain joins TRBV5-1 and TRBJ2-2; 8 nucleotides align to TRBD1. The DNA for the CDR3 is TGCGCCAGTGGACAGGGTCGAGGAACCGGGGAGCTGTTTTTT. As protein: CASGQGRGTGELFF.